This T cell receptor (beta chain) was captured in a study of graft-versus-host responses after intestinal transplantation. Generated by immunoSEQ multiplex PCR, the TCRdb table keeps only in-frame clones and is missing some. The sample lists about 120,000 clones; over 80% were seen once. Comments on this clone: Its target is not known.

Trimming removed 5 bases at V and 4 bases at J, with 8 bases between. The germline V gene has CDR1 SEHNR and CDR2 FQNEAQ (reference sequence). The CDR3 is 12 residues long. Sequences were derived from unstimulated CD4+ T cells sorted from spleen or lymph node cells, sampled before intestinal transplant. The TCR sequence derives from a human donor who received an intestinal transplant. This chain uses TRBV7-9 with TRBJ1-1, with no clear D. CDR3 residues: CASSPHGTEAFF. Here the CDR3 DNA reads TGTGCCAGCAGCCCCCACGGCACTGAAGCTTTCTTT.